The 25 T cell receptor beta chains reported below all come from one sample, sequenced in a study of T cells expressing NK-cell markers. TCRdb reprocessed the 5' RACE reads and keeps a single row for each CDR3 protein, giving no DNA. Its clone listing holds 350,000 to 500,000 distinct CDR3 sequences. The sequencing sample was made of blood T cells: a sorted CD56 or NKG2C T cell subset, CD4+ or CD8+ T cells, or bulk PBMC T cells (not recorded which). Receptors originate from a woman between 18 and 69 years old in good health.

The V call is TRBV19, the J call TRBJ2-5; the D call from TCRdb, TRBD1, cannot be confirmed without DNA. CDR1 and CDR2 (germline): LNHDA, SQIVND (reference sequence). This CDR3 is 13 amino acids long. CDR3 amino acids: CASSPYSGETQYF.

This sequence joins TRBV27 and TRBJ2-2; the D call of TRBD2 rests on TCRdb alone, since no DNA is present to check it. The CDR3 runs 15 residues. CDR1 is MNHEY and CDR2 is SMNVEV in the germline V gene (reference sequence). The CDR3 sequence is CASSFGTAGTGELFF.

The chain has TRBV28 and TRBJ1-3; TCRdb indicates TRBD1, and absent DNA this call remains unverified. The CDR3 is made up of 14 amino acids. In germline, CDR1 is MDHEN, CDR2 SYDVKM. CDR3 residues: CASSQGGLGNTIYF.

This sequence joins TRBV5-1 and TRBJ2-1; with no DNA, the TCRdb D assignment of TRBD2 cannot be verified. The CDR3 totals 16 residues. CDR1 is SGHRS, CDR2 YFSETQ, per germline. CDR3 protein: CASSLVPSLREDEQFF.

The chain carries TRBV9 and TRBJ2-2; the D call from TCRdb, TRBD2, cannot be confirmed without DNA. The germline V gene encodes CDR1 SGDLS and CDR2 YYNGEE. The CDR3 sequence is 16 residues long. CDR3 residues: CASSVPDWKNTGELFF.

The chain has TRBV5-1 and TRBJ2-2; TCRdb names TRBD2, which stays unverified in the absence of DNA. CDR3 length equals 19 residues. Looked up from germline, CDR1 is SGHRS and CDR2 is YFSETQ. CDR3 loop: CASSLDSGRLVENTGELFF.

This chain connects TRBV3-1 to TRBJ2-3; the D call from TCRdb, TRBD1, cannot be confirmed without DNA. The CDR3 is 14 residues long. Germline V gene data show CDR1 as LGHDT and CDR2 as YNNKEL (reference sequence). The chain's CDR3 is CASSDPLSTDTQYF.

The rearrangement joins TRBV20-1 to TRBJ1-2; TCRdb calls TRBD1, which cannot be checked without DNA. This CDR3 comprises 15 residues. Germline V gene data show CDR1 as DFQATT and CDR2 as SNEGSKA (reference sequence). The CDR3 spells CSARDVGGGSYGYTF.

The gene calls are TRBV4-3 and TRBJ2-5; TCRdb's D call, TRBD2, is unchecked because there is no DNA. CDR1 and CDR2 (germline): LGHNA, YSLEER. There are 16 residues in the CDR3. CDR3 protein: CASSQDGTRSQETQYF.

The chain employs TRBV27 and TRBJ2-4. The germline V gene encodes CDR1 MNHEY and CDR2 SMNVEV (reference sequence). The CDR3 runs 14 residues. CDR3 protein: CASSLRGTKNIQYF.

The chain has TRBV11-2 and TRBJ2-3. Germline CDR1 is SGHAT and CDR2 is FQNNGV. The CDR3 length is 14 residues. CDR3 sequence reads: CASSFTTLSDTQYF.

The V call is TRBV9, the J call TRBJ2-3; lacking DNA, the TRBD1 call made by TCRdb goes unchecked. The CDR3 is made up of 15 amino acids. Germline assignment: CDR1 SGDLS and CDR2 YYNGEE. The CDR3 is CASSKPGQGAGTQYF.

The V gene is TRBV4-1, the J gene TRBJ2-7. This CDR3 contains 15 residues. Germline assignment: CDR1 MGHRA and CDR2 YSYEKL. CDR3 sequence reads: CASSQVMGASYEQYF.

This sequence joins TRBV11-2 and TRBJ2-1; TCRdb reports TRBD2, a call that lacks DNA to check it against. The CDR3 runs 15 residues. Germline loops: CDR1 SGHAT, CDR2 FQNNGV. The CDR3 spells CASSLALGERGEQFF. Full variable domain (outside the CDR3, taken from reference TRBV11-2 and TRBJ2-1): EAGVAQSPRYKIIEKRQSVAFWCNPISGHATLYWYQQILGQGPKLLIQFQNNGVVDDSQLPKDRFSAERLKGVDSTLKIQPAKLEDSAVYLCASSLALGERGEQFFGPGTRLTVL.

The chain has TRBV29-1 and TRBJ2-6; TCRdb calls TRBD1, which cannot be checked without DNA. Germline-derived CDR1 and CDR2 are SQVTM and ANQGSEA. CDR3 size: 16 residues. The CDR3 spells CSTRTGGLSGANVLTF.

The chain has TRBV6-1 and TRBJ2-2; TCRdb lists TRBD1, though no DNA is available to test this call. Germline CDR1 and CDR2: MNHNS and SASEGT. This CDR3 is 15 amino acids long. The CDR3 loop is CASSTGGVQAGELFF.

This chain connects TRBV7-8 to TRBJ2-3; TCRdb outputs TRBD2, but without DNA this stays unchecked. Germline V gene data show CDR1 as SGHVS and CDR2 as FQNEAQ. This CDR3 spans 16 amino acids. This CDR3 reads CASSLSRLAGTDTQYF.

The gene calls are TRBV20-1 and TRBJ2-3; without DNA, the TCRdb call of TRBD1 cannot be checked. The CDR3 consists of 16 residues. CDR1 and CDR2 from the germline V gene are DFQATT and SNEGSKA (reference sequence). CDR3 protein: CSARDQGRGALNTQYF.

The rearrangement joins TRBV20-1 to TRBJ2-7; the TCRdb D gene call, TRBD2, has no DNA to confirm it. CDR3 length: 15 residues. Germline V gene sequence: CDR1 DFQATT, CDR2 SNEGSKA (reference sequence). CDR3 protein: CSARLLAGELYEQYF.

This rearrangement joins TRBV28 to TRBJ2-7; TCRdb's D call, TRBD1, is unchecked because there is no DNA. This CDR3 comprises 12 residues. Germline loops: CDR1 MDHEN, CDR2 SYDVKM. CDR3 sequence reads: CASSLGAYDQYF.

The chain combines TRBV6-2 or TRBV6-3 with TRBJ2-5. This CDR3 has 12 amino acids. Germline CDR1 reads MNHEY; CDR2 reads SVGEGT. The CDR3: CASSYSRETQYF.

V gene TRBV29-1 combines with J gene TRBJ2-3; TCRdb outputs TRBD1, but without DNA this stays unchecked. The CDR3 is 14 residues long. Germline V gene sequence: CDR1 SQVTM, CDR2 ANQGSEA. The CDR3 region is CSVQGGTRGDTQYF.

The CDR3 spells CASSFGNTVEQPQHF. The chain links TRBV12-3 or TRBV12-4 to TRBJ1-5. The CDR3 is 15 amino acids.

V usage is TRBV10-3 and J usage is TRBJ2-3; as DNA is missing, the TRBD1 call by TCRdb cannot be tested. Germline V CDR1 and CDR2: ENHRY, SYGVKD. The CDR3 has 12 amino acids. CDR3 amino acids: CAIRGGTDTQYF.

This chain connects TRBV7-9 to TRBJ2-2. The CDR3 runs to 16 residues. CDR1 is SEHNR, CDR2 FQNEAQ, per germline (reference sequence). This chain's CDR3 is CANSLPDRENTGELFF.